This T cell receptor beta chain was recorded in a study of T cell responses to AZD1222 COVID-19 vaccine. Study-level information: Second doses at about 4 or about 12 weeks were pooled. Regarding the study as a whole: Baseline seropositivity occurred in only a handful of AZD1222 recipients. The donor group comprised mostly white British people and more females; the analysis possibly underestimated clonal diversity.

TCRdb's copy holds only in-frame clones and misses some; the assay was immunoSEQ multiplex PCR. The sample records around 100,000 clones, about 90% being singletons. Germline CDR1 reads LNHDA; CDR2 reads SQIVND (reference sequence). The length of the CDR3 is 15 residues. V shed 0 bases and J 9 bases; nucleotides not matched to a gene: 11. A word on this clone: Its antigen is not known.

The material sequenced was peripheral blood, taken on day 0 of AZD1222 vaccination. This receptor was taken from an adult in good health. The V and J genes are TRBV19 and TRBJ2-7, with TRBD2 matching over 7 bases. The CDR3 region has the DNA TGTGCCAGTAGTATAGATCCGGCGGGAGAGGCATGGCAGTACTTC. It yields the protein CASSIDPAGEAWQYF.